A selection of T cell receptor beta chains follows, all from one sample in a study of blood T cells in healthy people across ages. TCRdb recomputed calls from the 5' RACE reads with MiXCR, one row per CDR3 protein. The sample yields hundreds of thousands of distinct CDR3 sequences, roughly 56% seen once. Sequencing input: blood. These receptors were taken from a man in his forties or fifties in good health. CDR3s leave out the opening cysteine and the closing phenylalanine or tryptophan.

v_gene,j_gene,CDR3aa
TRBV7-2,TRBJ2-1,ASSVQAGGVDNEQF
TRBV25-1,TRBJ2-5,ASSEFGGSRGAQY
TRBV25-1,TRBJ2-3,ASGERQGGTDTQY
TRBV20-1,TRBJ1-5,SASGQYNQPQH
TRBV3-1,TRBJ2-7,ASSQDAQGFRLY
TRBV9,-,ASSPRMASSYEQY
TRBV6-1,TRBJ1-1,ASRPRQNTEAF
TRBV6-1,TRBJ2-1,ASSPFSGGARVNEQF
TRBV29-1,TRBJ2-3,SVEDSGSTDTQY
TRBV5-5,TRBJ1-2,ASSFLLTFRRGRNYGYT
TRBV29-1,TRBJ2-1,SVEESSGRIEQF
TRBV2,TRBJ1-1,ASSEDRVGTEAF
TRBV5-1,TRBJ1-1,ASSLYAGEGVSEAF
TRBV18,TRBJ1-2,ASSPGAGLYGYT
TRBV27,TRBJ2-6,ASSSRLGGANVLT
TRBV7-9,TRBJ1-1,ASSLDQGNTEAF
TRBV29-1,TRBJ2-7,SVVQSSYEQY
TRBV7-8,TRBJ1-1,ASSSRWGTGEAF
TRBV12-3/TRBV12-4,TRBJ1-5,ASSLAPIGSRQPQH
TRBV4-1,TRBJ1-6,ASSQGRGSPLH
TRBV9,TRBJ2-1,ASSVGLVESYNEQF
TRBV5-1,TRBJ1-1,ASSDTGSPEAF
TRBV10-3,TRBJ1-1,AIKSDRTAALNTEAF
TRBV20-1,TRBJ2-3,SAREASRVADTQY
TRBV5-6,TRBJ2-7,ASSLDRLWPYEQY
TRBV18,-,ASTDSTSGMETQY
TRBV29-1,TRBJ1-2,SVRGDYGYT
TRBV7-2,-,ASSLVAGVYNEQY
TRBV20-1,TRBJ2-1,SARRQGRQFGEQF
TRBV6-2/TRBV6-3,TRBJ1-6,ASTKADSSYNSPLH
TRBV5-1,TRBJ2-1,ASSSSKEAGGPYNEQF
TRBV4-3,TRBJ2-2,ASSPDRGNTGELF
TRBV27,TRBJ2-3,ASSFTSFASTDTQY
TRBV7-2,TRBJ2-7,ASGRDSSQPYEQY
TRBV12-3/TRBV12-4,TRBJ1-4,ASSLDPGQPNQKLF
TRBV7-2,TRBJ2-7,ASSVGLAGVREQY
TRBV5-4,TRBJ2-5,ASSLGLAGGNEQY
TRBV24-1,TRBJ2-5,ATSLGTSGRANEQY